Shown below are 2 T cell receptor beta chains from a single sample sequenced in a study of T cell changes during pregnancy in multiple sclerosis. Produced via immunoSEQ multiplex PCR; TCRdb's table is partial and in-frame only. The data show 55,000 to 85,000 clones, nearly 95% seen once. Material: CD4+ T cells from peripheral blood mononuclear cells, obtained after pregnancy. Receptors originate from a female donor with multiple sclerosis, enrolled in a pregnancy study.

This clone was detected once. The chain is built from TRBV28 and TRBJ1-4, with 7 bases matching TRBD1. The CDR3 contains 12 residues. V gave up 10 bases and J gave up 6 bases; unmatched junction bases: 5. CDR1 MDHEN and CDR2 SYDVKM come from the germline V gene. The CDR3 DNA follows: TGTGCCACCCGACAGGGTTATGAAAAACTGTTTTTT. Protein product: CATRQGYEKLFF.

The chain couples TRBV6-5 to TRBJ2-5, with TRBD2 as a possible D gene (6 bases). The V end was cut by 2 bases, the J end by 5 bases, with 15 bases between. The germline V gene has CDR1 MNHEY and CDR2 SVGAGI. CDR3 length equals 15 residues. The CDR3 DNA reads TGTGCCAGCAGTTACCTCGGACTAAAAGGGGAGACCCAGTACTTC. Amino acids: CASSYLGLKGETQYF.